What follows are 25 T cell receptor beta chains derived from one specimen sequenced in a study of T-cell memory formation after mild COVID-19. TCRdb redid the calling of the 5' RACE reads with MiXCR, one entry per CDR3 protein. The sample records approximately 390,000 distinct CDR3 sequences, 16% being singletons. Sequences were obtained from PBMCs or a T cell subset sorted from them (not recorded which). These receptors were taken from a man aged 18 to 30 who had mild COVID-19 (a few samples of this study predate the infection). Cell type and time point are not known.

The rearrangement joins TRBV20-1 to TRBJ1-2; D ambiguous. Between the trimmed V and J ends, which lost 3 bases and 0 bases, there was a span of 17 bases. The CDR3 loop spans 16 amino acids. Germline lookup yields CDR1 DFQATT and CDR2 SNEGSKA (reference sequence). The CDR3 nucleotides read TGCAGTGCTAGCACTGCAGGAGGTGAATCTAACTATGGCTACACCTTC. This codes for CSASTAGGESNYGYTF.

In its sample, this clonotype was seen a few times. The chain links TRBV5-1 to TRBJ2-3, with unresolved D. This CDR3 contains 15 residues. The ends were cut back, 0 bases at V and 2 bases at J, with 10 bases in the middle. In germline, CDR1 is SGHRS, CDR2 YFSETQ. The CDR3 DNA reads as TGCGCCAGCAGCTTGGGGCAGATTACCACAGATACGCAGTATTTT. This sequence encodes CASSLGQITTDTQYF.

The chain employs TRBV4-3 and TRBJ2-3; 8 bases are a match to TRBD1. V lost 1 base and J lost 3; bases outside the gene matches: 9. Germline V gives CDR1 LGHNA, CDR2 YSLEER. The CDR3 loop spans 17 amino acids. In nucleotides, the CDR3 is TGCGCCAGCAGCCAAGGGGCTGGGACAGGCGCGACAGATACGCAGTATTTT. Translated, it gives CASSQGAGTGATDTQYF.

This clonotype was seen more than once but under ten times. This chain connects TRBV12-3 or TRBV12-4 to TRBJ1-6; 7 bases match TRBD1. V dropped 7 bases and J dropped 6; count of bases not matched to a gene: 9. The CDR3 contains 15 residues. The CDR3, as DNA: TGTGCCAGCACCAGAGAGAGGGGGCGTAATTCACCCCTCCACTTT. It translates to CASTRERGRNSPLHF.

This clonotype was observed a few times. J is TRBJ1-4 and V is TRBV5-1; D is unresolved. V shed 0 bases and J shed 7 bases, with 10 bases lying between them. The germline V gene has CDR1 SGHRS and CDR2 YFSETQ. The CDR3 loop spans 14 amino acids. DNA of the CDR3: TGCGCCAGCAGCTTGGGGGAATCAGGTGAAAAACTGTTTTTT. Translating it yields CASSLGESGEKLFF.

This clonotype showed up just once. J is TRBJ2-6 and V is TRBV15, with D possibly matching TRBD2 (5 bases). Trimming left V 2 bases short and J 3 bases short, with 14 bases between. Germline V gene data show CDR1 as LNHNV and CDR2 as YYDKDF (reference sequence). This CDR3 comprises 17 residues. The CDR3 region is CATSRSGSGIGANVLTF. Here the CDR3 DNA reads TGTGCCACCAGCAGAAGTGGTTCGGGGATTGGGGCCAACGTCCTGACTTTC.

The chain employs TRBV6-5 and TRBJ2-7; 8 bases agree with TRBD1. This CDR3 comprises 13 residues. Trimming cost V 5 bases and J 4 bases; bases outside gene matches: 4. CDR1 and CDR2 (germline): MNHEY, SVGAGI. The CDR3 loop is CASSQGARYEQYF. As DNA, the CDR3 is TGTGCCAGCAGTCAGGGGGCGAGGTACGAGCAGTACTTC.

This clonotype was counted between two and nine times. V is TRBV6-5 and J is TRBJ2-7, with 8 positions matching TRBD1. The CDR3 length is 15 residues. Per the germline V gene, CDR1 is MNHEY and CDR2 is SVGAGI. The J segment lost 3 bases and the V segment lost 4 bases, leaving 8 bases of the junction unmatched. The CDR3 here is CASSSGQGRIYEQYF. The CDR3 nucleotides are TGTGCCAGCAGTTCCGGACAGGGTCGGATCTACGAGCAGTACTTC.

The chain has TRBV7-2 and TRBJ2-5; D could derive from TRBD1 or TRBD2 (5 bases each). V lost 5 bases to trimming and J lost 2 bases, with 15 bases between them. Germline V lookup: CDR1 SGHTA, CDR2 FQGNSA. CDR3 length equals 15 residues. The CDR3 nucleotides read TGTGCCAGCAGCAGAAAGGGACGGACGCAAGAGACCCAGTACTTC. This sequence encodes CASSRKGRTQETQYF.

The V and J genes are TRBV7-8 and TRBJ2-5; 9 nucleotides align to TRBD2. V lost 3 bases to trimming and J lost 5 bases; unmatched junction nucleotides: 4. The length of the CDR3 is 14 residues. Germline CDR1 SGHVS, CDR2 FQNEAQ. The CDR3 loop reads CASSFSTSGETQYF. In DNA, the CDR3 is TGTGCCAGCAGCTTTTCAACTAGCGGGGAGACCCAGTACTTC.

This chain uses TRBV7-6 with TRBJ2-1; TRBD1 or TRBD2 may be the D gene (5 bases each). CDR3 length: 14 residues. Germline loops: CDR1 SGHVS, CDR2 FNYEAQ. Trimming pared 2 bases from V and 4 bases from J, leaving 9 bases between. The CDR3 region is CASSLWGGYNEQFF. The CDR3, as DNA: TGTGCCAGCAGCTTATGGGGCGGGTACAATGAGCAGTTCTTC.

The chain is built from TRBV5-1 and TRBJ2-6; 7 nucleotides agree with TRBD1. This CDR3 has 19 amino acids. The junction had 13 bases not matched to a gene; V was cut back by 4 bases and J by 0 bases. Germline V gene data show CDR1 as SGHRS and CDR2 as YFSETQ. The CDR3, as DNA: TGCGCCAGCAGCGTAAGGGGACGGACAGGTCTCTCTGGGGCCAACGTCCTGACTTTC. This codes for CASSVRGRTGLSGANVLTF.

The chain recombines TRBV5-1 with TRBJ1-6; TRBD1 is a possible D gene (5 bases). Germline lookup yields CDR1 SGHRS and CDR2 YFSETQ. Between the trimmed V and J ends, which lost 4 bases and 8 bases, there was a span of 16 bases. CDR3 length: 15 amino acids. This chain's CDR3 is CASSGRGGRDSPLHF. The CDR3 bases are TGCGCCAGCAGCGGGCGCGGGGGGAGAGATTCACCCCTCCACTTT.

This clonotype was counted only a few times. This chain joins TRBV11-2 and TRBJ2-1; D uncertain. This CDR3 is built from 15 residues. Germline assignment: CDR1 SGHAT and CDR2 FQNNGV. The V and J ends lost 5 bases and 7 bases respectively, with 18 bases between them. This CDR3 is CASSPQSRLSNEQFF. The CDR3 DNA reads as TGTGCCAGCAGCCCCCAATCCAGGCTGTCTAATGAGCAGTTCTTC.

This chain joins TRBV5-4 and TRBJ1-2, with D possibly TRBD1 on 6 matching bases. Germline CDR1 reads SGHNT; CDR2 reads YYREEE (reference sequence). The CDR3 runs 16 residues. The V and J ends lost 4 bases and 6 bases respectively, with 22 bases between them. The CDR3 DNA sequence: TGTGCCAGCAGCCTAGGGGGGGTCAAGGCAGGGCATGGCTACACCTTC. As protein: CASSLGGVKAGHGYTF. Together with reference TRBV5-4 and TRBJ1-2, the CDR3 gives the full variable domain: ETGVTQSPTHLIKTRGQQVTLRCSSQSGHNTVSWYQQALGQGPQFIFQYYREEENGRGNFPPRFSGLQFPNYSSELNVNALELDDSALYLCASSLGGVKAGHGYTFGSGTRLTVV.

Details on this clonotype: The junction shows a germline mismatch at one end, possibly a read error. The CDR3 DNA is TGCGCCAGCAGCCAGACCCTGACAGACGTGAACACTGAAGCTTTATTT. It yields the protein CASSQTLTDVNTEALF. The V call is TRBV4-1, the J call TRBJ1-1; a possible D gene is TRBD1 (5 bases). CDR1 is MGHRA, CDR2 YSYEKL, per germline. This CDR3 contains 16 residues.

The CDR3 nucleotides read TGTGCCAGCAGCTCCCTCATGGACTCCTTCCTAGGGGGAGAGACCCAGTACTTC. Encoded protein: CASSSLMDSFLGGETQYF. This chain connects TRBV6-2 or TRBV6-3 to TRBJ2-5, with D maybe TRBD1 (6 bases). Germline CDR1 and CDR2: MNHEY and SVGEGT. CDR3 length: 18 residues. With 6 bases removed from V and 4 bases from J, the gap between germline ends came to 27 bases.

The chain has TRBV6-5 and TRBJ1-6; TRBD1 might be the D (5 bases). The CDR3 extends over 14 amino acids. Germline V gene sequence: CDR1 MNHEY, CDR2 SVGAGI. V was clipped by 2 bases and J by 7 bases, with 9 bases between them. Here the CDR3 DNA reads TGTGCCAGCAGTTACACCGGGGGGAATTCACCCCTCCACTTT. Encoded protein: CASSYTGGNSPLHF.

Only a few counts were recorded for this clonotype. The rearrangement joins TRBV9 to TRBJ2-1; D gene uncertain. CDR1 is SGDLS, CDR2 YYNGEE, per germline. The germline V and J ends were trimmed by 0 bases and 6 bases, with 7 bases remaining between them. CDR3 length equals 13 residues. The CDR3 reads CASSVAEFNEQFF. The CDR3 nucleotides read TGTGCCAGCAGCGTAGCGGAGTTCAATGAGCAGTTCTTC.

CDR3 nucleotides: TGTGCCAGCAAAACATTGGACAGGATTAAAGCTTTCTTT. Translating gives CASKTLDRIKAFF. The rearrangement joins TRBV6-1 to TRBJ1-1; TRBD1 agrees at 7 bases. Germline V CDR1 and CDR2: MNHNS, SASEGT. The CDR3 spans 13 residues. The V and J ends lost 7 bases and 9 bases, in that order; junction bases with no gene match: 11.

This clonotype was detected only a few times. This chain links TRBV23-1 with TRBJ2-3, with D perhaps matching TRBD2 (6 bases). TRBV23-1 is an ORF for which the function is uncertain. The CDR3 contains 16 residues. Trimming cost V 4 bases and J 5 bases, with 19 bases left between them. The CDR3: CASSPRGTMGIDTQYF. The CDR3 coding sequence is TGCGCCAGCAGTCCCCGGGGGACGATGGGAATAGATACGCAGTATTTT.

This clonotype was detected a few times. This rearrangement joins TRBV10-1 to TRBJ2-3, with 10 positions matching TRBD2. The CDR3 totals 14 residues. The germline V gene encodes CDR1 WNHNN and CDR2 SYGVQD (reference sequence). V gave up 2 bases and J gave up 13 bases; unmatched junction bases: 9. In DNA form, the CDR3 reads TGCGCCAGCAGTGAGAGAACCACTAGCGGGGACAAGTATTTT. It translates to CASSERTTSGDKYF.

This clonotype was recorded a few times. The chain carries TRBV5-3 and TRBJ1-1; perhaps TRBD1 as D (5 bases). Being an ORF, TRBV5-3 has a function that is uncertain. V was shortened by 0 bases and J by 8 bases, with 11 bases between the two germline ends. The CDR3 sequence is 13 residues long. CDR3: CARSLVRGLEAFF. The DNA for the CDR3 is TGTGCCAGAAGCTTGGTTAGGGGCCTGGAAGCTTTCTTT.

This clonotype has only a few counts. This chain joins TRBV29-1 and TRBJ2-5; D possibly corresponds to TRBD1 (6 bases). Trimming stripped 1 base from V and 9 bases from J, with 18 bases between. The CDR3 length is 14 residues. In germline, CDR1 is SQVTM, CDR2 ANQGSEA. CDR3 region: CSVEGQATFEAQYF. The CDR3 region has the DNA TGCAGCGTTGAAGGACAGGCCACGTTCGAGGCCCAGTACTTC.

This chain connects TRBV20-1 to TRBJ1-5; a weak D match, TRBD1 (5 bases). Looked up from germline, CDR1 is DFQATT and CDR2 is SNEGSKA (reference sequence). The CDR3 consists of 14 residues. The V gene lost 6 bases and the J gene lost 4 bases, with 16 bases spanning the gap. CDR3 amino acids: CSALSQGGNQPQHF. The CDR3 nucleotides are TGCAGTGCCCTGAGCCAGGGTGGAAATCAGCCCCAGCATTTT.